This is a list of T cell receptor beta chains from one sample in a study of Graves' ophthalmopathy and Graves' hyperthyroidism. TCRdb re-analysed the multiplex PCR reads in MiXCR, keeping a single row per CDR3 protein. Counted here are about 700,000 distinct CDR3 sequences, about 44% occurring once; the ten biggest clones make up around 40%. Sequenced input: peripheral blood. These receptors were taken from an adult man with Graves' ophthalmopathy. The CDR3 runs from the conserved cysteine through the conserved F or W. Each record gives: J gene, V gene, clone size, D gene, CDR3 protein, CDR3 DNA. D genes are given only for firm matches. Not all rows give a size; the values are once, few, many and, for expanded clones, a class.

TRBJ2-7	TRBV2	many	TRBD2	CASKERGDSYEQYF	TGTGCCAGCAAGGAGCGGGGGGACTCCTACGAGCAGTACTTC
TRBJ1-5	TRBV7-9	.	TRBD1	CASSHQGTGDQPQHF	TGCGCCAGCAGCCACCAAGGGACAGGGGATCAGCCCCAGCATTTT
TRBJ1-2	TRBV7-3	many	.	CASSLRRAPDYGYTF	TGTGCCAGCAGCTTACGCAGGGCCCCGGACTATGGCTACACCTTC
TRBJ2-7	TRBV12-3/TRBV12-4	many	.	CASSQGPYEQYF	TGTGCCAGCAGTCAGGGCCCCTACGAGCAGTACTTC
TRBJ1-4	TRBV2	.	TRBD1	CASSTDRGDGKLFF	TGTGCCAGCAGTACCGACAGGGGCGACGGAAAACTGTTTTTT
TRBJ1-4	TRBV2	many	.	CASSERGRPSEKLFF	TGTGCCAGCAGTGAAAGGGGACGGCCCAGCGAAAAACTGTTTTTT
TRBJ2-2	TRBV29-1	many	TRBD1	CSLLTGLTGELFF	TGCAGCCTGTTGACAGGGCTGACCGGGGAGCTGTTTTTT
TRBJ2-7	TRBV9	.	.	CASSQVVASYEQYF	TGTGCCAGCAGCCAGGTCGTCGCTTCCTACGAGCAGTACTTC
TRBJ2-2	TRBV7-9	.	.	CASSLVGRPSNTGELFF	TGTGCCAGCAGCTTAGTTGGGCGTCCCTCGAACACCGGGGAGCTGTTTTTT
TRBJ2-5	TRBV20-1	few	TRBD1	CSAYRTGSFTETQYF	TGCAGTGCTTATCGGACAGGGAGCTTTACAGAGACCCAGTACTTC
TRBJ2-7	TRBV24-1	.	.	CATSPGPLGLSYEQYF	TGTGCCACCAGTCCCGGCCCTCTCGGGCTCTCCTACGAGCAGTACTTC